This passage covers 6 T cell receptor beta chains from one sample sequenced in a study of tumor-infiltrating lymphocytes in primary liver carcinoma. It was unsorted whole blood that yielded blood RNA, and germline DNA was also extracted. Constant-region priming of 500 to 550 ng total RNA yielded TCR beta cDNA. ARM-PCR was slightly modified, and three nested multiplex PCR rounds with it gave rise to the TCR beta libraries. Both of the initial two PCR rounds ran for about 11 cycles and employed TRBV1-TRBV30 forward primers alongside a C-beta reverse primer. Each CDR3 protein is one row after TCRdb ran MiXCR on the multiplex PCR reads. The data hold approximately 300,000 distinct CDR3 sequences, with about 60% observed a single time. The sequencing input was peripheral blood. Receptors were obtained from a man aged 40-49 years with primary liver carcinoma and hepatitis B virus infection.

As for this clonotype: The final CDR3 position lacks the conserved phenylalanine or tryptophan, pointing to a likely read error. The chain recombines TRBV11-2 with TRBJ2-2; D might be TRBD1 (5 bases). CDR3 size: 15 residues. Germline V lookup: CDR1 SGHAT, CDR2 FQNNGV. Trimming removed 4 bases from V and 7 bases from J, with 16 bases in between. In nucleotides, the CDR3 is TGTGCCAGCAGCTCCCTGGCGGTGGACATCGGGGAGCTGTTTTCT. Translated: CASSSLAVDIGELFS.

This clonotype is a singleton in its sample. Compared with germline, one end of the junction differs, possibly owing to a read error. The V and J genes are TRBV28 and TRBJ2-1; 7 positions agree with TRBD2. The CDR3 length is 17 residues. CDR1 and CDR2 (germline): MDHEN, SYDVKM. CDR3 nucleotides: TGTGCCAGCAGCCAAATTGGGACTACCCGCTCCTACAATGGGCAGTTCTTC. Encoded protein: CASSQIGTTRSYNGQFF.

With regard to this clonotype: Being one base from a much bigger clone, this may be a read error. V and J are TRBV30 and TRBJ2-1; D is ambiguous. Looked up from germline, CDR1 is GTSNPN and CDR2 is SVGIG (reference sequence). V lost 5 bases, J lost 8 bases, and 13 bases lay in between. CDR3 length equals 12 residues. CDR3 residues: CAWGQLGDEQFF. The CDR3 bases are TGTGCCTGGGGTCAATTAGGCGATGAGCAGTTCTTC.

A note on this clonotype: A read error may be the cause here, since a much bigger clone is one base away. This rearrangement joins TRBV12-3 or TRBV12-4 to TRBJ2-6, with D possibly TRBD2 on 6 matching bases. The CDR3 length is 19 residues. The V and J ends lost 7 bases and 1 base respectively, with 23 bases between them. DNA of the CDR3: TGTGCCAGCACTCCCCTGCGGGGCTTGTCATTATCTGGGGCCAACGTCCTGACTTTC. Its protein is CASTPLRGLSLSGANVLTF.

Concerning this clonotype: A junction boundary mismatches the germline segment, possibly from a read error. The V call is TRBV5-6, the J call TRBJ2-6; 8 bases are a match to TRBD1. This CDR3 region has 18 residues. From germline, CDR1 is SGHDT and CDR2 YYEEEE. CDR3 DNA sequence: TGTGTCAGCAGCTTGGCCCGGACAGGGAAGGCTGGGGCCAACGTCATGACTTTC. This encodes CVSSLARTGKAGANVMTF.

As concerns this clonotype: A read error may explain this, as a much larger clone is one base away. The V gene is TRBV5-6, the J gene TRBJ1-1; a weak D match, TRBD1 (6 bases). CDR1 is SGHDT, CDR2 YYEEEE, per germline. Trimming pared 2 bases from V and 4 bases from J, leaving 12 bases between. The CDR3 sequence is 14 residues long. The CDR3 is CASSLYGGPTEAFF. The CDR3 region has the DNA TGTGCCAGCAGCTTATACGGGGGGCCCACTGAAGCTTTCTTT.